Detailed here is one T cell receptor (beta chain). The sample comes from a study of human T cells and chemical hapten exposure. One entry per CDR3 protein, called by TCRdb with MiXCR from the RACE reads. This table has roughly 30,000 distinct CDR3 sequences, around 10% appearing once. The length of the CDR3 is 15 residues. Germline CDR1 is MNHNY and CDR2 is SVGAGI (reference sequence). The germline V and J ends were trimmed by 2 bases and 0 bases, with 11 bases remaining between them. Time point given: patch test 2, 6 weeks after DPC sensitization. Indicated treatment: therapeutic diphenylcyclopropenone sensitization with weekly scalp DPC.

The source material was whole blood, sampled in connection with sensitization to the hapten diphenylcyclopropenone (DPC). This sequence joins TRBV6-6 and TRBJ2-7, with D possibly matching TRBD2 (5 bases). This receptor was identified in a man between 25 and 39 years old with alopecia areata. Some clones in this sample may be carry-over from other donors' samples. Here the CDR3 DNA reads TGTGCCAGCAGTTACGGGAGCCCCCCCTCCTACGAGCAGTACTTC. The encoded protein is CASSYGSPPSYEQYF.